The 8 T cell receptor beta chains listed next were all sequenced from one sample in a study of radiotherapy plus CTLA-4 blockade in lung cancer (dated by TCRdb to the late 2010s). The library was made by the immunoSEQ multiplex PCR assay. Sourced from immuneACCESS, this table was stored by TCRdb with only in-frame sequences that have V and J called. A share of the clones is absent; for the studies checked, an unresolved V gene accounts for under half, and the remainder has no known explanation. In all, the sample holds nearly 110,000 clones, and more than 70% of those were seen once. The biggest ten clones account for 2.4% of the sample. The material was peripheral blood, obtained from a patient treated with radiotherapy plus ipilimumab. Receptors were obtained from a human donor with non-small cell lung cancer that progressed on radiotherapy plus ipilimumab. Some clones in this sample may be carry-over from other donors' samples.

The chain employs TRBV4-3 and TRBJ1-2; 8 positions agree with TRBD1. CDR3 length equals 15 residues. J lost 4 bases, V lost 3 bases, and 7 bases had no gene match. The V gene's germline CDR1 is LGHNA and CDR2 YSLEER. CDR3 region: CASSHVKQGGYGYTF. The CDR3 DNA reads TGCGCCAGCAGCCACGTTAAACAGGGGGGCTATGGCTACACCTTC.

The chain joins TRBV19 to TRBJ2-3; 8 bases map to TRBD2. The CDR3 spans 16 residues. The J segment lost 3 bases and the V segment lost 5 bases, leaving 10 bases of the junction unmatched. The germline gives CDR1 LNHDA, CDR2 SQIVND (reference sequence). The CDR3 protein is CASSGGLVWLTDTQYF. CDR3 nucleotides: TGTGCCAGTAGTGGGGGACTAGTTTGGTTGACAGATACGCAGTATTTT. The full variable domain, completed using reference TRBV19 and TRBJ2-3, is DGGITQSPKYLFRKEGQNVTLSCEQNLNHDAMYWYRQDPGQGLRLIYYSQIVNDFQKGDIAEGYSVSREKKESFPLTVTSAQKNPTAFYLCASSGGLVWLTDTQYFGPGTRLTVL.

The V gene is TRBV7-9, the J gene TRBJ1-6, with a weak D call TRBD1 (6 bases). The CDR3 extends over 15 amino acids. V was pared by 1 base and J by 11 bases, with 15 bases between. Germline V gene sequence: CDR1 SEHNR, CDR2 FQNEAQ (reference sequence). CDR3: CASSLESGAGAPLHF. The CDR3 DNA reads TGTGCCAGCAGCTTAGAATCAGGGGCGGGGGCACCCCTCCACTTT.

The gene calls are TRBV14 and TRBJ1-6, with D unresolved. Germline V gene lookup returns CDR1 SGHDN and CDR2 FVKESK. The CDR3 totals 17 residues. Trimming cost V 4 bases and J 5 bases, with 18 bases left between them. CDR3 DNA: TGTGCCAGCAGCCCTACGAGCTTTACTACGGATAATTCACCCCTCCACTTT. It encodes CASSPTSFTTDNSPLHF.

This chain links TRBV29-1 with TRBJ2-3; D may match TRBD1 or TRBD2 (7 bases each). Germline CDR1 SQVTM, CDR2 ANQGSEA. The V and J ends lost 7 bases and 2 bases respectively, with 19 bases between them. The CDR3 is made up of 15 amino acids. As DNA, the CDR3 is TGCAGCGCTGAGGGGGCGGGGGCCCTCACAGATACGCAGTATTTT. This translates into CSAEGAGALTDTQYF.

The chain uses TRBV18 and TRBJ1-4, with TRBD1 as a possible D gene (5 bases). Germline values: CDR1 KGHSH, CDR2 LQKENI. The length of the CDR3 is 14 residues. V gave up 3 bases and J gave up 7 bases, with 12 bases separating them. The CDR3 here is CASSPPGDAEKLFF. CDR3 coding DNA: TGTGCCAGCTCACCCCCGGGGGACGCTGAAAAACTGTTTTTT.

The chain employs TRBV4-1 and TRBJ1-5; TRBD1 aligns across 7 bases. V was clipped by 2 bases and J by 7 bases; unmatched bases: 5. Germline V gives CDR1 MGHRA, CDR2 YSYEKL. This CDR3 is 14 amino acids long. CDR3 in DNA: TGCGCCAGCAGCCAACAGACAGGGTTCCAGCCCCAGCATTTT. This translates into CASSQQTGFQPQHF.

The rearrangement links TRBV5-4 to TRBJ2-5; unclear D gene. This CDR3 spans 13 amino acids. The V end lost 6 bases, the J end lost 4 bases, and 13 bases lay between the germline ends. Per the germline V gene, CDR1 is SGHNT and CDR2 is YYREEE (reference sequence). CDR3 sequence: CASNGPGGETQYF. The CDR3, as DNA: TGTGCCAGCAACGGCCCCGGCGGAGAGACCCAGTACTTC.